The TCR beta chain under discussion was sequenced for a study of blood T cell repertoires in COVID-19. Only in-frame clones appear in the TCRdb table, and some are missing; sequencing was by immunoSEQ multiplex PCR. The sample lists a few hundred thousand clones, 92% seen once, with roughly 20% in the top ten. The CDR3 has 18 residues. Germline CDR1 SGHTA, CDR2 FQGNSA. The V and J ends lost 0 bases and 1 base, in that order; junction bases with no gene match: 5. This TCR was recovered from a woman aged 25 to 39 who had recovered from COVID-19. This rearrangement joins TRBV7-2 to TRBJ2-1; 11 bases are a match to TRBD2. Input material: PBMCs or T cells enriched from blood (not recorded which). The CDR3 protein is CASSLARGLADSYNEQFF. In DNA, the CDR3 is TGTGCCAGCAGCTTAGCGCGGGGACTAGCGGATTCCTACAATGAGCAGTTCTTC.